This T cell receptor (beta chain) appears in the sequencing data of a study of breast tumors, draining lymph nodes, adjacent tissues (TCRdb year 2016). A note on the overall study: In breast cancer patients, the study compared the TCR beta repertoires of tumor, adjacent nontumor tissue and axillary lymph nodes. In human breast cancer, the study set out to assess how tumor, surrounding tissue and draining lymph node repertoires relate to one another and whether T cells might be exchanged between them.

Sequenced on an Illumina HiSeq 2000. Multiplex PCR amplification was used to generate the TCR beta chain libraries. High-throughput sequencing was used to analyze the amplified TCR beta chain products. TCRdb handled the public reads itself, with Q25 trimming in fastp and clone calling in MiXCR, and kept productive beta chains. Under each unique CDR3 protein, matching rows form one entry showing the most common genes and DNA. The sample table contains approximately 150,000 distinct CDR3 sequences; only one count was recorded for about 33% of them. 3.8% of the sample rests with the top ten. This clonotype occurred many times. Which antigen it targets is not known. Base qualities are not at hand, and no much larger clone is one base apart. Trimming leaves V shorter by 2 bases and J shorter by 0 bases, with the junction holding 2 bases beyond the gene matches. The CDR3 sequence holds 15 residues, the cysteine and phenylalanine included. The CDR3 DNA has 45 bases and is translated from base 1. Reading the germline V gene gives CDR1 SGHRS and CDR2 YFSETQ.

Study-wide findings and limitations: The data were considered consistent with the idea that most tumor T cells come from the lymph node and then expand in tumor tissue. Tumors showed preferential V and J gene usage, and their T-cell repertoire diversity fell below that of lymph nodes yet above that of nontumor tissue. The conclusion that tumor T cells originate in lymph nodes was framed as consistent with a hypothesis rather than directly demonstrated. Tumor and nontumor tissue repertoires were found to be significantly more similar in luminal-like than in basal-like breast cancer.

Lymph node samples were obtained from the axillary draining lymph nodes of breast cancer patients. The sequenced sample consisted of axillary lymph node tissue. The receptor comes from a female donor with breast cancer. Some clones in this sample may be carry-over from other donors' samples. The chain couples TRBV5-1 to TRBJ2-1; TRBD2 lines up with 7 middle nucleotides. The DNA sequence is given as TGCGCCAGCAGCTTTGGCGGGAGCTCCTACAATGAGCAGTTCTTC. Translation gives CASSFGGSSYNEQFF.